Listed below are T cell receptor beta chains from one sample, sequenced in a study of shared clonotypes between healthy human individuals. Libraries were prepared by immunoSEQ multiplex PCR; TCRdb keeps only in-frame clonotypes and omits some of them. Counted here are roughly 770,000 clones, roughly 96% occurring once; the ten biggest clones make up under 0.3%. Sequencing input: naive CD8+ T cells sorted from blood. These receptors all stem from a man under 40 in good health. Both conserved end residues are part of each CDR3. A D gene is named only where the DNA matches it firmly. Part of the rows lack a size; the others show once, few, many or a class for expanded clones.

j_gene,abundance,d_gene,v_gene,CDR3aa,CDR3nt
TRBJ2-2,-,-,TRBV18,CASSPGLTNTGELFF,TGTGCCAGCTCACCAGGGTTGACGAACACCGGGGAGCTGTTTTTT
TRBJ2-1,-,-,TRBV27,CASRNLGAPAYNEQFF,TGTGCCAGCAGAAATTTGGGGGCGCCGGCCTACAATGAGCAGTTCTTC
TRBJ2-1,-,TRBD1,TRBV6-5,CASSFRDREFF,TGTGCCAGCAGTTTCCGGGACAGGGAGTTCTTC
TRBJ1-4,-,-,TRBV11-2,CASSVMGAGPRFEKLFF,TGTGCCAGCAGCGTCATGGGCGCGGGTCCAAGGTTTGAAAAACTGTTTTTT
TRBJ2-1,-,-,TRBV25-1,CASSEWTDNEQFF,TGTGCCAGCAGTGAATGGACAGACAATGAGCAGTTCTTC
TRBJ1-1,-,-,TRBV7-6,CASSLKVATEAFF,TGTGCCAGCAGCTTAAAGGTCGCCACTGAAGCTTTCTTT
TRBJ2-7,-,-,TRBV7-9,CASSRSQDEQYF,TGTGCCAGCAGCAGGAGTCAGGACGAGCAGTACTTC
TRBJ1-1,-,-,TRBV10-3,CAISERQGLNTEAFF,TGTGCCATCAGTGAGAGGCAGGGTTTGAACACTGAAGCTTTCTTT
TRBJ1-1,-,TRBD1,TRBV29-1,CSAGDSGTEAFF,TGCAGCGCCGGGGACAGCGGGACTGAAGCTTTCTTT
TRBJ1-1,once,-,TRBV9,CASSAGPREVQTEAFF,TGTGCCAGCAGCGCTGGACCACGTGAAGTACAGACGGAAGCTTTCTTT
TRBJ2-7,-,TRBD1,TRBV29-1,CSVELTDRGYEQYF,TGCAGCGTTGAGTTGACCGACAGGGGATACGAGCAGTACTTC
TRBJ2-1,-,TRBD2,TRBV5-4,CASSLDGTSNEQFF,TGTGCCAGCAGCTTGGACGGGACTAGCAATGAGCAGTTCTTC
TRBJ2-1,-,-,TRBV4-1,CASSQGSQGLDNEQFF,TGCGCCAGCAGCCAAGGCTCGCAGGGGTTGGACAATGAGCAGTTCTTC
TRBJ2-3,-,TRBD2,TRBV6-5,CASSYSGTRGDTQYF,TGTGCCAGCAGTTACTCAGGGACTAGGGGAGATACGCAGTATTTT
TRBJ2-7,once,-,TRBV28,CASKTGRENYEQYF,TGTGCCAGCAAAACGGGACGGGAAAACTACGAGCAGTACTTC
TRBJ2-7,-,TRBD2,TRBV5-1,CASRSSGRTSSYEQYF,TGCGCCAGCAGATCTAGCGGGAGGACGAGCTCCTACGAGCAGTACTTC
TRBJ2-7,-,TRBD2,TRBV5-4,CASSWGGRLGSYEQYF,TGTGCCAGCAGCTGGGGGGGTAGACTAGGGTCCTACGAGCAGTACTTC
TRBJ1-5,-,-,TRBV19,CASSVSGGGDSNQPQHF,TGTGCCAGTAGTGTTTCGGGAGGCGGGGATAGCAATCAGCCCCAGCATTTT
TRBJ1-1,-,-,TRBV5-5,CASSLWSTNTEAFF,TGTGCCAGCAGCTTATGGAGTACAAACACTGAAGCTTTCTTT
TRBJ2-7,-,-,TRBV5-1,CASSYSGPDYEQYF,TGCGCCAGCAGCTACTCGGGACCGGACTACGAGCAGTACTTC
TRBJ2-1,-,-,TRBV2,CASSGGHNEQFF,TGTGCCAGCAGTGGGGGCCACAATGAGCAGTTCTTC
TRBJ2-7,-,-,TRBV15,CATSRENYEQYF,TGTGCCACCAGCAGAGAGAACTACGAGCAGTACTTC
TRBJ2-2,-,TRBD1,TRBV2,CASYSGQGTGELFF,TGTGCCAGCTACTCTGGACAGGGCACCGGGGAGCTGTTTTTT
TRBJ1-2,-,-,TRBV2,CASSGQEGPYNYGYTF,TGTGCCAGCAGTGGACAGGAGGGGCCGTATAACTATGGCTACACCTTC
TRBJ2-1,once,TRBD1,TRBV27,CASSLGTGANEQFF,TGTGCCAGCAGTCTGGGGACAGGAGCCAATGAGCAGTTCTTC
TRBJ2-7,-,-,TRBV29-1,CSVTSREMDEQYF,TGCAGCGTTACCTCACGGGAGATGGACGAGCAGTACTTC
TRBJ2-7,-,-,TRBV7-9,CASSSHPSGSYEQYF,TGTGCCAGCAGTTCACACCCCTCAGGGTCCTACGAGCAGTACTTC
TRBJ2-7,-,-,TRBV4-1,CASSPSSSEYSESYEQYF,TGCGCCAGCAGCCCAAGTAGCAGCGAATACAGCGAAAGCTACGAGCAGTACTTC
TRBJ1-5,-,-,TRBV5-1,CASSPEGSRNQPQHF,TGCGCCAGCAGCCCGGAGGGCAGCCGCAATCAGCCCCAGCATTTT
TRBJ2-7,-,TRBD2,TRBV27,CASSSGRVFDEQYF,TGTGCCAGCAGTTCCGGGAGGGTCTTTGACGAGCAGTACTTC
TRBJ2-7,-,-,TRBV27,CASRWGSSYEQYF,TGTGCCAGCAGGTGGGGGTCATCCTACGAGCAGTACTTC
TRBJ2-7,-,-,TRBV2,CASRGVPSEQYF,TGTGCCAGCAGGGGGGTCCCCTCTGAGCAGTACTTC
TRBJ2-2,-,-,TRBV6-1,CASSASAETGELFF,TGTGCCAGCAGTGCCAGTGCCGAGACCGGGGAGCTGTTTTTT
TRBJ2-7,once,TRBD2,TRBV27,CASSDGTSGSYEQYF,TGTGCCAGCAGTGACGGGACTAGCGGGAGTTACGAGCAGTACTTC
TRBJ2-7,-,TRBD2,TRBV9,CASSAGGGPIYEQYF,TGTGCCAGCAGCGCGGGGGGTGGACCCATTTACGAGCAGTACTTC
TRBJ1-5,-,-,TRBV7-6,CASSLSAASNQPQHF,TGTGCCAGCAGCTTATCGGCGGCTAGCAATCAGCCCCAGCATTTT
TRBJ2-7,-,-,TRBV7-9,CASSFSDEPSYEQYF,TGTGCCAGCAGCTTCAGTGACGAGCCTTCCTACGAGCAGTACTTC
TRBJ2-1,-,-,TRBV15,CATSSRDSGVHEQFF,TGTGCCACCAGCAGCCGGGACTCGGGGGTCCATGAGCAGTTCTTC
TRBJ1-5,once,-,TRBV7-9,CASSSQGERNQPQHF,TGTGCCAGCAGTTCACAGGGCGAGCGCAATCAGCCCCAGCATTTT
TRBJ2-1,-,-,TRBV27,CASRSGRFSYNEQFF,TGTGCCAGCAGATCGGGACGGTTCTCCTACAATGAGCAGTTCTTC
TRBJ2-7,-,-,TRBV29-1,CSVGGPDSSEQYF,TGCAGCGTGGGGGGACCTGACTCCAGCGAGCAGTACTTC
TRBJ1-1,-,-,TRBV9,CASSPKAGVATEAFF,TGTGCCAGCAGCCCCAAGGCGGGGGTGGCCACTGAAGCTTTCTTT
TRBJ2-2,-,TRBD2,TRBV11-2,CATTTPGLAGGIGELFF,TGTGCCACCACCACCCCGGGACTAGCGGGAGGGATCGGGGAGCTGTTTTTT
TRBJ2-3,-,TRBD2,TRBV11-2,CASSSRGRGLDTQYF,TGTGCCAGCAGCTCCCGTGGGAGGGGATTGGATACGCAGTATTTT
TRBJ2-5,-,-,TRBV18,CASSPPTGAQETQYF,TGTGCCAGCTCACCACCCACGGGAGCCCAAGAGACCCAGTACTTC
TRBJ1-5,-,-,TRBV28,CASSLGQPQHF,TGTGCCAGCAGTTTAGGTCAGCCCCAGCATTTT
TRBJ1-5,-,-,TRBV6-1,CASRPQGFSNQPQHF,TGTGCCAGCAGGCCTCAGGGGTTTAGCAATCAGCCCCAGCATTTT
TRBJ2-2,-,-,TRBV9,CASSPRVTNTGELFF,TGTGCCAGCAGCCCCCGAGTGACGAACACCGGGGAGCTGTTTTTT
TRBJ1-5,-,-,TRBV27,CASSPLGSGLAAPQHF,TGTGCCAGCAGTCCGTTGGGCAGCGGGCTCGCCGCGCCCCAGCATTTT
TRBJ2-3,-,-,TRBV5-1,CASSLGTSTDTQYF,TGCGCCAGCAGCTTGGGAACTAGCACAGATACGCAGTATTTT
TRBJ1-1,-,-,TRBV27,CASSTDPGRFEAFF,TGTGCCAGCAGTACCGATCCGGGACGGTTTGAAGCTTTCTTT
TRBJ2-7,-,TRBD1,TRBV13,CASSSRTGAYEQYF,TGTGCCAGCAGCTCCCGGACAGGGGCCTACGAGCAGTACTTC
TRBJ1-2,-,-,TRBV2,CASTPGGYGYTF,TGTGCCAGCACCCCCGGGGGATATGGCTACACCTTC
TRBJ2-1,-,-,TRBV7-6,CASSSSRLYNEQFF,TGTGCCAGCAGCTCCTCCAGGCTTTACAATGAGCAGTTCTTC
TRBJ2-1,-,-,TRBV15,CATSRSEDYNEQFF,TGTGCCACCAGCAGGAGTGAAGATTACAATGAGCAGTTCTTC
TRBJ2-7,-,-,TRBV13,CASSPLTEGYEQYF,TGTGCCAGCAGCCCCCTGACAGAAGGCTACGAGCAGTACTTC
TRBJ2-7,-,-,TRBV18,CASSPGEGVYEQYF,TGTGCCAGCTCACCAGGGGAGGGGGTCTACGAGCAGTACTTC